Listed below are T cell receptor beta chains from one sample, sequenced in a study of shared clonotypes between healthy human individuals. Produced via immunoSEQ multiplex PCR; TCRdb's table is partial and in-frame only. The data hold about 2.1 million clones, with 90% to 95% observed a single time. The specimen sequenced was naive CD8+ T cells from PBMCs. Source of these receptors: a man younger than 35 in good health. Some clones in this sample may be carry-over from other donors' samples. Each CDR3 is given with its conserved first and last residue. Each record gives: J gene, V gene, D gene, clone size, CDR3 DNA, CDR3 protein. D genes are given only for firm matches. Some rows have no size entry. The others give once, few or many, or a class for an expanded clone.

j_gene: TRBJ1-1; v_gene: TRBV28; d_gene: NA; abundance: NA; CDR3nt: TGTGCCAGCAGTTTAGCCAGGGCCACTGAAGCTTTCTTT; CDR3aa: CASSLARATEAFF
j_gene: TRBJ2-7; v_gene: TRBV9; d_gene: NA; abundance: NA; CDR3nt: TGTGCCTCTTCTAAGGTGTCGGGAGTGGGCTACGAGCAGTACTTC; CDR3aa: CASSKVSGVGYEQYF
j_gene: TRBJ2-7; v_gene: TRBV7-9; d_gene: NA; abundance: NA; CDR3nt: TGTGCCAGCAGCTTGGGTAGAGGTTGGTACGAGCAGTACTTC; CDR3aa: CASSLGRGWYEQYF
j_gene: TRBJ2-7; v_gene: TRBV7-9; d_gene: NA; abundance: NA; CDR3nt: TGTGCCAGCAGCTTAGTCGGGCCCTCCTACGAGCAGTACTTC; CDR3aa: CASSLVGPSYEQYF
j_gene: TRBJ1-6; v_gene: TRBV7-9; d_gene: NA; abundance: NA; CDR3nt: TGTGCCCCGGGGGGGTCACCCCTCCACTTT; CDR3aa: CAPGGSPLHF
j_gene: TRBJ2-1; v_gene: TRBV27; d_gene: NA; abundance: NA; CDR3nt: TGTGCCAGCAGGGTAAGCTCCTACAATGAGCAGTTCTTC; CDR3aa: CASRVSSYNEQFF
j_gene: TRBJ2-7; v_gene: TRBV11-2; d_gene: NA; abundance: NA; CDR3nt: TGTGCCAGCAGCCTTAACAAGGTCGAGCAGTACTTC; CDR3aa: CASSLNKVEQYF
j_gene: TRBJ1-1; v_gene: TRBV28; d_gene: NA; abundance: NA; CDR3nt: TGTGCCAGCAGTTTGGGGAACAGAGAAGCTTTCTTT; CDR3aa: CASSLGNREAFF
j_gene: TRBJ1-1; v_gene: TRBV19; d_gene: NA; abundance: NA; CDR3nt: TGTGCCAGCCATAGCCGAGATGAAGCTTTCTTT; CDR3aa: CASHSRDEAFF
j_gene: TRBJ1-2; v_gene: TRBV29-1; d_gene: TRBD1; abundance: NA; CDR3nt: TGCAGCGACGGCCGGGACAGGGTAAACGGCTACACCTTC; CDR3aa: CSDGRDRVNGYTF
j_gene: TRBJ2-5; v_gene: TRBV5-1; d_gene: TRBD2; abundance: NA; CDR3nt: TGCGCCAGCAGCACTGGGAGGGGATCGGAGACCCAGTACTTC; CDR3aa: CASSTGRGSETQYF
j_gene: TRBJ2-1; v_gene: TRBV14; d_gene: NA; abundance: NA; CDR3nt: TGTGCCAGCAGCCTTGAGACCGGATACAATGAGCAGTTCTTC; CDR3aa: CASSLETGYNEQFF
j_gene: TRBJ2-7; v_gene: TRBV7-6; d_gene: TRBD1; abundance: few; CDR3nt: TGTGCCAGCAGCTCCAGAACAGGGGTGGCCTACGAGCAGTACTTC; CDR3aa: CASSSRTGVAYEQYF
j_gene: TRBJ2-1; v_gene: TRBV7-9; d_gene: NA; abundance: NA; CDR3nt: TGTGCCAGCAGCCCGGAGGGGAGTGAGCAGTTCTTC; CDR3aa: CASSPEGSEQFF
j_gene: TRBJ2-1; v_gene: TRBV7-9; d_gene: NA; abundance: NA; CDR3nt: TGTGCCAGCAGCTTAGACGAATCCTGGGAGCTTAATGAGCAGTTCTTC; CDR3aa: CASSLDESWELNEQFF
j_gene: TRBJ1-2; v_gene: TRBV9; d_gene: NA; abundance: NA; CDR3nt: TGTGCCAGCAGCCTCTCCCGGGACAAGGGTCGGTATGGCTACACCTTC; CDR3aa: CASSLSRDKGRYGYTF
j_gene: TRBJ2-1; v_gene: TRBV27; d_gene: NA; abundance: NA; CDR3nt: TGTGCCAGCAGTTTCGGCTTGCAGCAGAGTCAGCAGTTCTTC; CDR3aa: CASSFGLQQSQQFF
j_gene: TRBJ1-5; v_gene: TRBV6-6; d_gene: TRBD1; abundance: NA; CDR3nt: TGTGCCAGCACCTTTACAGGGGAAGGCAATCAGCCCCAGCATTTT; CDR3aa: CASTFTGEGNQPQHF
j_gene: TRBJ2-5; v_gene: TRBV7-9; d_gene: TRBD1; abundance: NA; CDR3nt: TGTGCCAGCAGCTTAGGGGACAGCATAAACCAAGAGACCCAGTACTTC; CDR3aa: CASSLGDSINQETQYF
j_gene: TRBJ1-1; v_gene: TRBV19; d_gene: NA; abundance: NA; CDR3nt: TGTGCCAGTAGTATACGGCGCCTTATAATGAACACTGAAGCTTTCTTT; CDR3aa: CASSIRRLIMNTEAFF
j_gene: TRBJ2-2; v_gene: TRBV4-1; d_gene: TRBD2; abundance: NA; CDR3nt: TGCGCCAGCAGCCAAGATCAAGCGGGATGGACCGGGGAGCTGTTTTTT; CDR3aa: CASSQDQAGWTGELFF
j_gene: TRBJ1-1; v_gene: TRBV19; d_gene: TRBD1; abundance: few; CDR3nt: TGTGCCAGTAGTTCCTTCGGACAGGGCGACACTGAAGCTTTCTTT; CDR3aa: CASSSFGQGDTEAFF
j_gene: TRBJ1-1; v_gene: TRBV5-1; d_gene: NA; abundance: NA; CDR3nt: TGCGCCAGCAGCCCAAATTTCGGGGTAGGGGGGACTGAAGCTTTCTTT; CDR3aa: CASSPNFGVGGTEAFF
j_gene: TRBJ1-2; v_gene: TRBV12-5; d_gene: NA; abundance: once; CDR3nt: TGTGCTAGTGGTTTGGTACCGGGGGCTGAAGCTAACTATGGCTACACCTTC; CDR3aa: CASGLVPGAEANYGYTF
j_gene: TRBJ2-1; v_gene: TRBV11-2; d_gene: TRBD2; abundance: once; CDR3nt: TGTGCCAGCAGCCCGACTAGCGGGAATTACAATGAGCAGTTCTTC; CDR3aa: CASSPTSGNYNEQFF
j_gene: TRBJ2-5; v_gene: TRBV11-2; d_gene: NA; abundance: NA; CDR3nt: TGTGCCAGCAGCTCGTGGGTCCACCAAGAGACCCAGTACTTC; CDR3aa: CASSSWVHQETQYF
j_gene: TRBJ2-7; v_gene: TRBV11-2; d_gene: NA; abundance: NA; CDR3nt: TGTGCCAGCAGCTTGGAGGTATCAAGGGGGTACGAGCAGTACTTC; CDR3aa: CASSLEVSRGYEQYF
j_gene: TRBJ2-1; v_gene: TRBV7-9; d_gene: NA; abundance: once; CDR3nt: TGTGCCAGCTCAGGATCTACGAGTTCGGGCAATGAGCAGTTCTTC; CDR3aa: CASSGSTSSGNEQFF
j_gene: TRBJ2-7; v_gene: TRBV6-1; d_gene: NA; abundance: NA; CDR3nt: TGTGCCAGCAGTGAGGACCGCGGGACAGCTACCTACGAGCAGTACTTC; CDR3aa: CASSEDRGTATYEQYF
j_gene: TRBJ2-2; v_gene: TRBV6-4; d_gene: NA; abundance: NA; CDR3nt: TGTGCCAGCAGGCCGGGACCGTGGGACACCGGGGAGCTGTTTTTT; CDR3aa: CASRPGPWDTGELFF
j_gene: TRBJ1-1; v_gene: TRBV19; d_gene: TRBD1; abundance: NA; CDR3nt: TGTGCCAGTAGTGTTCTCCGGACAGGGGATTATGGCACTGAAGCTTTCTTT; CDR3aa: CASSVLRTGDYGTEAFF
j_gene: TRBJ2-7; v_gene: TRBV13; d_gene: NA; abundance: once; CDR3nt: TGTGCCAGCAGCTTCCCGGTAATGGGCTACGAGCAGTACTTC; CDR3aa: CASSFPVMGYEQYF
j_gene: TRBJ2-2; v_gene: TRBV19; d_gene: NA; abundance: NA; CDR3nt: TGTGCCAGTAGTCCCGGGACTCCAGCCGGGGAGCTGTTTTTT; CDR3aa: CASSPGTPAGELFF
j_gene: TRBJ2-5; v_gene: TRBV10-3; d_gene: NA; abundance: NA; CDR3nt: TGTGCCATCAGTGGGGTGGGAGTAAAAGAGACCCAGTACTTC; CDR3aa: CAISGVGVKETQYF
j_gene: TRBJ2-2; v_gene: TRBV29-1; d_gene: TRBD1; abundance: NA; CDR3nt: TGCAGCGTTATGACAGGGTCCGGGGAGCTGTTTTTT; CDR3aa: CSVMTGSGELFF
j_gene: TRBJ2-7; v_gene: TRBV6-6; d_gene: TRBD2; abundance: NA; CDR3nt: TGTGCCAGCAGTTACTCAGGGAGGGACGAGCAGTACTTC; CDR3aa: CASSYSGRDEQYF
j_gene: TRBJ2-4; v_gene: TRBV6-6; d_gene: TRBD2; abundance: NA; CDR3nt: TGTGCCAGCAGTAGCGGGAGTGGAAACATTCAGTACTTC; CDR3aa: CASSSGSGNIQYF
j_gene: TRBJ2-1; v_gene: TRBV19; d_gene: NA; abundance: NA; CDR3nt: TGTGCCAGTAGTATGATCGCAAATGAGCAGTTCTTC; CDR3aa: CASSMIANEQFF
j_gene: TRBJ1-5; v_gene: TRBV19; d_gene: NA; abundance: NA; CDR3nt: TGTGCCAGTAGCTGGGGGGCCGGCAATCAGCCCCAGCATTTT; CDR3aa: CASSWGAGNQPQHF
j_gene: TRBJ2-7; v_gene: TRBV28; d_gene: TRBD1; abundance: NA; CDR3nt: TGTGCCAGCAGCCATTCCTCCGGGACAGGCTCCTACGAGCAGTACTTC; CDR3aa: CASSHSSGTGSYEQYF
j_gene: TRBJ1-5; v_gene: TRBV10-2; d_gene: NA; abundance: NA; CDR3nt: TGCGCCAGCAGTGGGACTCAGGGGCGTGGGAGCAATCAGCCCCAGCATTTT; CDR3aa: CASSGTQGRGSNQPQHF
j_gene: TRBJ2-1; v_gene: TRBV29-1; d_gene: TRBD2; abundance: few; CDR3nt: TGCAGCGTTGTACTAGCGGGGACACCGTCCTACAATGAGCAGTTCTTC; CDR3aa: CSVVLAGTPSYNEQFF
j_gene: TRBJ2-5; v_gene: TRBV7-9; d_gene: NA; abundance: NA; CDR3nt: TGTGCCAGCAGCGGAACATCAGGGGCCGAGACCCAGTACTTC; CDR3aa: CASSGTSGAETQYF
j_gene: TRBJ1-2; v_gene: TRBV5-4; d_gene: NA; abundance: NA; CDR3nt: TGTGCCAGCAGCGCCACACAGACTAACTATGGCTACACCTTC; CDR3aa: CASSATQTNYGYTF
j_gene: TRBJ2-1; v_gene: TRBV27; d_gene: NA; abundance: NA; CDR3nt: TGTGCCAGCAGTCCCGGGACCTTAGGCAATGAGCAGTTCTTC; CDR3aa: CASSPGTLGNEQFF
j_gene: TRBJ1-5; v_gene: TRBV19; d_gene: TRBD1; abundance: NA; CDR3nt: TGTGCCAGTAGTACGGACAGGGGCGACAATCAGCCCCAGCATTTT; CDR3aa: CASSTDRGDNQPQHF
j_gene: TRBJ2-7; v_gene: TRBV5-1; d_gene: NA; abundance: NA; CDR3nt: TGCGCCAGCAGCTTGGCCGGGGGAGAGCAGTACTTC; CDR3aa: CASSLAGGEQYF
j_gene: TRBJ1-3; v_gene: TRBV7-2; d_gene: NA; abundance: NA; CDR3nt: TGTGCCAGCAGCTTGGGCTTCGGGCTCGCTGGAAACACCATATATTTT; CDR3aa: CASSLGFGLAGNTIYF
j_gene: TRBJ1-1; v_gene: TRBV7-9; d_gene: TRBD1; abundance: once; CDR3nt: TGTGCCAGCAGCTCTCCGACAGGGATCGGCGCTGAAGCTTTCTTT; CDR3aa: CASSSPTGIGAEAFF
j_gene: TRBJ2-7; v_gene: TRBV7-8; d_gene: TRBD1; abundance: once; CDR3nt: TGTGCCAGCAGCCCGTGGACAGGGAAAAACGAGCAGTACTTC; CDR3aa: CASSPWTGKNEQYF
j_gene: TRBJ2-7; v_gene: TRBV5-6; d_gene: NA; abundance: NA; CDR3nt: TGTGCCAGCAGCTTGGGGCAGGAGTCCTACGAGCAGTACTTC; CDR3aa: CASSLGQESYEQYF
j_gene: TRBJ2-7; v_gene: TRBV7-7; d_gene: NA; abundance: NA; CDR3nt: TGTGCCAGCAGCCCCGGGACCGGTACCTACGAGCAGTACTTC; CDR3aa: CASSPGTGTYEQYF
j_gene: TRBJ1-5; v_gene: TRBV4-1; d_gene: NA; abundance: NA; CDR3nt: TGCGCCAGCAGCCAATCTAGCAATCAGCCCCAGCATTTT; CDR3aa: CASSQSSNQPQHF
j_gene: TRBJ2-2; v_gene: TRBV7-9; d_gene: NA; abundance: NA; CDR3nt: TGTGCCAGCAGCTCCCTGATAGGGGAGCTGTTTTTT; CDR3aa: CASSSLIGELFF
j_gene: TRBJ1-1; v_gene: TRBV14; d_gene: TRBD1; abundance: NA; CDR3nt: TGTGCCAGCAGCCTCGCGACATTAACCGGGACAGTGAACACTGAAGCTTTCTTT; CDR3aa: CASSLATLTGTVNTEAFF
j_gene: TRBJ2-1; v_gene: TRBV29-1; d_gene: NA; abundance: NA; CDR3nt: TGCAGCGTTGAAGCCAGGTACAATGAGCAGTTCTTC; CDR3aa: CSVEARYNEQFF
j_gene: TRBJ2-7; v_gene: TRBV10-3; d_gene: TRBD1; abundance: once; CDR3nt: TGTGCCATCAGTGATCCGAATACCTCCGGGACAGGGCCCTACGAGCAGTACTTC; CDR3aa: CAISDPNTSGTGPYEQYF
j_gene: TRBJ1-5; v_gene: TRBV7-6; d_gene: NA; abundance: NA; CDR3nt: TGTGCCAGCAGCCCACAGGGATTTGAGCCCCAGCATTTT; CDR3aa: CASSPQGFEPQHF
j_gene: TRBJ1-1; v_gene: TRBV4-1; d_gene: TRBD1; abundance: NA; CDR3nt: TGCGCCAGCAGCCAAGGAGGACGACAGGGACAGGCTTTCTTT; CDR3aa: CASSQGGRQGQAFF
j_gene: TRBJ1-1; v_gene: TRBV4-1; d_gene: TRBD1; abundance: NA; CDR3nt: TGCGCCAGCAGCCAAGTCGGGACAGGAGGCACTGAAGCTTTCTTT; CDR3aa: CASSQVGTGGTEAFF